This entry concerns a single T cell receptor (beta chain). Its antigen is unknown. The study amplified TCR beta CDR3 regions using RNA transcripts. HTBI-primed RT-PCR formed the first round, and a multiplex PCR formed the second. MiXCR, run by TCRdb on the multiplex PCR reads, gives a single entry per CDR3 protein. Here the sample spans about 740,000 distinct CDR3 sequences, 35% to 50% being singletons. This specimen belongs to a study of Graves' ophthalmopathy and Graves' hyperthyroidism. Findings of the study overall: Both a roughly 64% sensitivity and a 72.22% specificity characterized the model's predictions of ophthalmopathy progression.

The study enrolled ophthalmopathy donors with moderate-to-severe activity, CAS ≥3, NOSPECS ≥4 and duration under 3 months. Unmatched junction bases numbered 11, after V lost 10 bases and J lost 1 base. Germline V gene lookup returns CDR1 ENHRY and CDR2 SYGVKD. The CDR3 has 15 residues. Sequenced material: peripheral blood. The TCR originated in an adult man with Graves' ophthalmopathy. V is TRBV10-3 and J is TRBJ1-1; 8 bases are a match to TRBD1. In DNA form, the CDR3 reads TGTGCCAGCCTGGGACAGGCGTCTGGGAACACTGAAGCTTTCTTT. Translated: CASLGQASGNTEAFF.